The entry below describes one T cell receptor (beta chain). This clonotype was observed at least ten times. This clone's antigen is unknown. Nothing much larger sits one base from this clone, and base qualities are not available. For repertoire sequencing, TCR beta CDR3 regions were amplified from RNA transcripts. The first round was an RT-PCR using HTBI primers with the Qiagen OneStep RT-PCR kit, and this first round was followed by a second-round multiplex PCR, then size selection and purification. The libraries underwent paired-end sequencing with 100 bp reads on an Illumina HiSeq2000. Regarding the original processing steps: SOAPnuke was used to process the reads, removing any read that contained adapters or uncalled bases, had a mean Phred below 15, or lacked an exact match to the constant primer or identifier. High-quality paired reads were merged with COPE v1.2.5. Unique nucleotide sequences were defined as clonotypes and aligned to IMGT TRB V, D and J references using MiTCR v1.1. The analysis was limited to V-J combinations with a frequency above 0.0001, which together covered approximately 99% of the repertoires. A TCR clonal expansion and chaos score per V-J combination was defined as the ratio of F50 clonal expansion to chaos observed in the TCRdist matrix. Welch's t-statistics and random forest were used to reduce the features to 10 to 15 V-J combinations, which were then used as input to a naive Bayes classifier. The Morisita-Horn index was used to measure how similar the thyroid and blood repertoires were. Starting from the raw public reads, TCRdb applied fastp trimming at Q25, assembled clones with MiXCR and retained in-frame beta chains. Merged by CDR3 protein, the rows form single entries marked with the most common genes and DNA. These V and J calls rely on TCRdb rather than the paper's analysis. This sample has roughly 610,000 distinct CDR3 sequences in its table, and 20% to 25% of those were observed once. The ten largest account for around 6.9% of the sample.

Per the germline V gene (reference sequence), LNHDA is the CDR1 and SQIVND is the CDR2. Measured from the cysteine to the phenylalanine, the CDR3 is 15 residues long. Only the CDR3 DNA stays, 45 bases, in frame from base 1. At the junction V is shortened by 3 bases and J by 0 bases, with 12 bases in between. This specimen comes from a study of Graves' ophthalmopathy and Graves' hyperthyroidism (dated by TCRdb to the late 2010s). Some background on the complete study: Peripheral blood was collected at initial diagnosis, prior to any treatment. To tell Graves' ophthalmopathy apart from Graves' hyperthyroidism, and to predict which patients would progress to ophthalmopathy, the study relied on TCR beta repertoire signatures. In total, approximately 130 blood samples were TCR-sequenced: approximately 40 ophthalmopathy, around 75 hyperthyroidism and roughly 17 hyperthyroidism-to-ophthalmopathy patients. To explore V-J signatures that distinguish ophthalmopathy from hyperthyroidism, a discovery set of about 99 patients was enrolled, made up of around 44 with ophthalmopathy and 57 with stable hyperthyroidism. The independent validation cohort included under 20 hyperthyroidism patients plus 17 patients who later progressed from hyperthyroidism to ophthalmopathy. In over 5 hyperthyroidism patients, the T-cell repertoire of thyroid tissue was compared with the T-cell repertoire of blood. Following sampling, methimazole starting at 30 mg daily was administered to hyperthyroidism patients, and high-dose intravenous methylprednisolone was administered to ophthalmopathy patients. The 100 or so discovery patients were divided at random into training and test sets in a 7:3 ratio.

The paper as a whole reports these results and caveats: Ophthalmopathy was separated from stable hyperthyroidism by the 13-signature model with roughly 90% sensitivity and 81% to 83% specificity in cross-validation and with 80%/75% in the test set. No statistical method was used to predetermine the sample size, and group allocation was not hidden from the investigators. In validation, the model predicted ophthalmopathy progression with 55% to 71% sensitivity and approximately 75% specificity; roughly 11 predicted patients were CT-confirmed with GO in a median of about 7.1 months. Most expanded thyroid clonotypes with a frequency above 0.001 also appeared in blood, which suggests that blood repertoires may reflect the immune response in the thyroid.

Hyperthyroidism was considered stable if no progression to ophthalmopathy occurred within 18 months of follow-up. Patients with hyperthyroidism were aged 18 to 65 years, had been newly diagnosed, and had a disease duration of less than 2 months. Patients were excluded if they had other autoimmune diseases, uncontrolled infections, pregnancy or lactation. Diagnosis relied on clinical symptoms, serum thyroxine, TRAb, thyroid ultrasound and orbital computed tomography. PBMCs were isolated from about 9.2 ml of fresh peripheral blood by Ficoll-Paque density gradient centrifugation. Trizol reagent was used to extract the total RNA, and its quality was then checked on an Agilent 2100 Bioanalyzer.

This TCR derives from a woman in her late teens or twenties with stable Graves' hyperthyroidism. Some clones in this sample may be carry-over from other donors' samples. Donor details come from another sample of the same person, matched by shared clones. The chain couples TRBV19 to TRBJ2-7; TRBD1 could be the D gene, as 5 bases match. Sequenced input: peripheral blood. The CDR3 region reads CASSIRQFPSYEQYF. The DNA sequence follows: TGTGCCAGTAGTATCCGACAGTTCCCCTCCTACGAGCAGTACTTC.